This TCR beta chain derives from a study of blood T cell repertoires in COVID-19. Whole-study context: Collection of acute and convalescent COVID-19 samples took place in the United States, Italy and Spain.

The CDR3 is 15 amino acids. In germline, CDR1 is KGHSH, CDR2 LQKENI. Unmatched junction bases numbered 6, after V lost 3 bases and J lost 5 bases. Sequencing used immunoSEQ multiplex PCR; TCRdb keeps in-frame clones, though not all of them. The table has about 330,000 clones, roughly 86% seen once. Sequenced material: PBMCs or T cells enriched from blood (not recorded which). This sequence joins TRBV18 and TRBJ2-7; 11 bases line up with TRBD1. This TCR was recovered from a woman aged 25 to 39 who had recovered from COVID-19. In DNA form, the CDR3 reads TGTGCCAGCTCACCGGGACAGGGGGTCTTCAACGAGCAGTACTTC. It codes for CASSPGQGVFNEQYF.